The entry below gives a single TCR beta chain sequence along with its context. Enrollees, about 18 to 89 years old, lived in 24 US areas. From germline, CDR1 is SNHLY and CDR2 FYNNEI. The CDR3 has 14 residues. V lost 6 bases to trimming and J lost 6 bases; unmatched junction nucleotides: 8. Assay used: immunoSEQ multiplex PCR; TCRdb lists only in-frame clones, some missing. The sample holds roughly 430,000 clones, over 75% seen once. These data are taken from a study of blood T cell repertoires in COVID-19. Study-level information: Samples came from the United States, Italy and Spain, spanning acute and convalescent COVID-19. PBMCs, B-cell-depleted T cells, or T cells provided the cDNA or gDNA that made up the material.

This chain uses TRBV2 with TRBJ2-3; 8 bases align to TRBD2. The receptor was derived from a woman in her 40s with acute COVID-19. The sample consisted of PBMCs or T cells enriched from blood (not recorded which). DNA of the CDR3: TGTGCCAGCAGAGAGCGGGGGCCCCCGGATACGCAGTATTTT. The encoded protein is CASRERGPPDTQYF.